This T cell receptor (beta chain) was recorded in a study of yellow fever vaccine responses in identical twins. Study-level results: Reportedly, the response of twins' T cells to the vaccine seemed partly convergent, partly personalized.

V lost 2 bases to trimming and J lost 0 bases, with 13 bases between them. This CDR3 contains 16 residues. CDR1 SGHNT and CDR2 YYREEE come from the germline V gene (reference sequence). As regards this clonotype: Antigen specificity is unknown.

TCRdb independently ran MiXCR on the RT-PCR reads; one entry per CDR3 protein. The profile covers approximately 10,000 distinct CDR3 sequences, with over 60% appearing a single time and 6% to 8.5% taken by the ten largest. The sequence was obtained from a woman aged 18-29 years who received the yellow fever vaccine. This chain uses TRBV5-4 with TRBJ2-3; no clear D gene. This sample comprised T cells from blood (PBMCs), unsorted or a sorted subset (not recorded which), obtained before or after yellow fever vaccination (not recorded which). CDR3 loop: CASSLLLRSSTDTQYF. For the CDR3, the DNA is TGTGCCAGCAGCTTACTATTACGCAGCAGCACAGATACGCAGTATTTT.